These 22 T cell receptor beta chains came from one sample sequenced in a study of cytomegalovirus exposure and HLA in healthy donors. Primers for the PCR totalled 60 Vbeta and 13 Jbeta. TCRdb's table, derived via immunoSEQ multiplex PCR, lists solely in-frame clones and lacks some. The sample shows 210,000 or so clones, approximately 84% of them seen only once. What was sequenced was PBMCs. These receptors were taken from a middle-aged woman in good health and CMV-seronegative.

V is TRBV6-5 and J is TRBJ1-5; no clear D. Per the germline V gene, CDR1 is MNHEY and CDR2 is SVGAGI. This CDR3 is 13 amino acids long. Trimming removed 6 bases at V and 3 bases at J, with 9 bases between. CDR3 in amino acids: CASRRDYNQPQHF. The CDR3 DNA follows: TGTGCCAGCAGGCGAGACTACAATCAGCCCCAGCATTTT.

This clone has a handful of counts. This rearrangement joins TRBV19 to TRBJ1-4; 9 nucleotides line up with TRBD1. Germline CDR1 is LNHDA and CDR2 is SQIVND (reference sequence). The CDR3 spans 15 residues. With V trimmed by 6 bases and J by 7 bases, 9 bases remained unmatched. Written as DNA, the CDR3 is TGTGCCAGTAGCCTTTCCGGGACAGGGCTTGAAAAACTGTTTTTT. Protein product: CASSLSGTGLEKLFF.

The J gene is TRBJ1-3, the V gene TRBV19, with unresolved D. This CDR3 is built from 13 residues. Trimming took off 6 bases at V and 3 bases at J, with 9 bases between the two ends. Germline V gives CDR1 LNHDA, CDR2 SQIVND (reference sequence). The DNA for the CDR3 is TGTGCCAGTAGCCTACCCCGTGGAAACACCATATATTTT. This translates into CASSLPRGNTIYF.

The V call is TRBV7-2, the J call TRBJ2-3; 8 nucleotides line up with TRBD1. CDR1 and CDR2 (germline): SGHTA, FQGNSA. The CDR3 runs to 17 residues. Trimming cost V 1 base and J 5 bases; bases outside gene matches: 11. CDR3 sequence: CASSLVGTGTSKDTQYF. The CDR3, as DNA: TGTGCCAGCAGCTTAGTAGGGACAGGTACTTCGAAAGATACGCAGTATTTT.

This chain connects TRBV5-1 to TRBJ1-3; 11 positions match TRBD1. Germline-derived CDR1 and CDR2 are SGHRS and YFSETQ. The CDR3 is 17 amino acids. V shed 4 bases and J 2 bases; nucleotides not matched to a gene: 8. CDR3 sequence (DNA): TGCGCCAGCAGCCAGGGCGAGGGACAGGGGGCTGGAAACACCATATATTTT. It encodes CASSQGEGQGAGNTIYF.

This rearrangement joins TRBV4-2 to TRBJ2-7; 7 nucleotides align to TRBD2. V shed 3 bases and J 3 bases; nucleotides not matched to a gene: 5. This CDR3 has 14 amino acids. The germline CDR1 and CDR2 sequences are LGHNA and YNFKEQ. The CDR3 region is CASSQGRGNYEQYF. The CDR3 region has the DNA TGTGCCAGCAGCCAGGGGCGGGGGAACTACGAGCAGTACTTC.

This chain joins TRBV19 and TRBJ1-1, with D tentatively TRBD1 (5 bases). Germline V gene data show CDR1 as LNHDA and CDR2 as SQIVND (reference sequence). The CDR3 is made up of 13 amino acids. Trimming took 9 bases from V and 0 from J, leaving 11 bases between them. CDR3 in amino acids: CASLAGLNTEAFF. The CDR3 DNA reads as TGTGCCAGCCTTGCAGGGTTGAACACTGAAGCTTTCTTT. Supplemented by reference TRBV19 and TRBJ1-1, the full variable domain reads DGGITQSPKYLFRKEGQNVTLSCEQNLNHDAMYWYRQDPGQGLRLIYYSQIVNDFQKGDIAEGYSVSREKKESFPLTVTSAQKNPTAFYLCASLAGLNTEAFFGQGTRLTVV.

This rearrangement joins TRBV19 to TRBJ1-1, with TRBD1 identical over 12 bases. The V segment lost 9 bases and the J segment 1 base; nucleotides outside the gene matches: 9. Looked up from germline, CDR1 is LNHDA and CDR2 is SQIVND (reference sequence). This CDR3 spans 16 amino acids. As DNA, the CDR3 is TGTGCCAGCAAAGGGCGGGACAGGGGGCAGAACACTGAAGCTTTCTTT. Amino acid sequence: CASKGRDRGQNTEAFF.

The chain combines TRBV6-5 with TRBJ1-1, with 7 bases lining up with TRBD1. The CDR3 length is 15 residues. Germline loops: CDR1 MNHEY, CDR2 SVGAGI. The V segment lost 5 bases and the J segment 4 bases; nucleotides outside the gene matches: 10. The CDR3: CASSRMTGLSTEAFF. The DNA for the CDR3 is TGTGCCAGCAGTCGGATGACAGGGCTTAGCACTGAAGCTTTCTTT.

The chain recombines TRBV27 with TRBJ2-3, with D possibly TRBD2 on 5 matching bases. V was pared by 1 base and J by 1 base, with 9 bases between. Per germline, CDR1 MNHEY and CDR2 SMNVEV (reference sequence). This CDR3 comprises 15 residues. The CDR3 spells CASSLLAGGTDTQYF. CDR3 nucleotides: TGTGCCAGCAGTTTATTGGCGGGCGGCACAGATACGCAGTATTTT.

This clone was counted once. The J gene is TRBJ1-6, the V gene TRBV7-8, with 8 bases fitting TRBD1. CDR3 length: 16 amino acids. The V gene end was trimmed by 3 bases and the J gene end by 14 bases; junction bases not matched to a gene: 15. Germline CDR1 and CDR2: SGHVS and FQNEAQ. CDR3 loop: CASSFGPTGALLALHF. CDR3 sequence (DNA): TGTGCCAGCAGCTTTGGCCCGACAGGGGCCTTGTTGGCCCTCCACTTT. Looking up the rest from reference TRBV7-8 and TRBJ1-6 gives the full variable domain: GAGVSQSPRYKVAKRGQDVALRCDPISGHVSLFWYQQALGQGPEFLTYFQNEAQLDKSGLPSDRFFAERPEGSVSTLKIQRTQQEDSAVYLCASSFGPTGALLALHFGNGTRLTVT.

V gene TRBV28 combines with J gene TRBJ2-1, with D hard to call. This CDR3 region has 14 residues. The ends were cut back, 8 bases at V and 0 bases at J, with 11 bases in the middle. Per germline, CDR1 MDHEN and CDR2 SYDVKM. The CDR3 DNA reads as TGTGCCAGCGCGCTGACAAGCTCCTACAATGAGCAGTTCTTC. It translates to CASALTSSYNEQFF.

CDR3 region: CASSLATSSYEQYF. Here the CDR3 DNA reads TGTGCCAGCAGCTTGGCCACGAGCTCCTACGAGCAGTACTTC. The V gene is TRBV5-6, the J gene TRBJ2-7; D is ambiguous. Trimming pared 0 bases from V and 0 bases from J, leaving 7 bases between. The germline V gene encodes CDR1 SGHDT and CDR2 YYEEEE. This CDR3 spans 14 amino acids.

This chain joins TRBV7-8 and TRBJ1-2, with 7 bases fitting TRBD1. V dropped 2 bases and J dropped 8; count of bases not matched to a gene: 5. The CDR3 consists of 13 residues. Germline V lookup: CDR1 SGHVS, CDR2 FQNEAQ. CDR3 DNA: TGTGCCAGCAGCTTAACAGGGGTGGGAGGCTACACCTTC. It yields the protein CASSLTGVGGYTF.

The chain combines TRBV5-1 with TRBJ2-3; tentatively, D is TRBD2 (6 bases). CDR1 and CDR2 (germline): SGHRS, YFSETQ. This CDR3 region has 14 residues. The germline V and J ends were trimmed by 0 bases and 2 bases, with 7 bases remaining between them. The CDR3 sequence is CASSLGGVTDTQYF. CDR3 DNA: TGCGCCAGCAGCTTGGGCGGGGTCACAGATACGCAGTATTTT. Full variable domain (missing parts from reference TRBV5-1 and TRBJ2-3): KAGVTQTPRYLIKTRGQQVTLSCSPISGHRSVSWYQQTPGQGLQFLFEYFSETQRNKGNFPGRFSGRQFSNSRSEMNVSTLELGDSALYLCASSLGGVTDTQYFGPGTRLTVL.

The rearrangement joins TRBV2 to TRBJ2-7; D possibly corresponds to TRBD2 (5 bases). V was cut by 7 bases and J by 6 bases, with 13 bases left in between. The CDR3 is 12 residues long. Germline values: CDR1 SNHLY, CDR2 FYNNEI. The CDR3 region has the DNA TGTGCCAGCAATTTCCGAGGAGGCGAGCAGTACTTC. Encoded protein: CASNFRGGEQYF.

The DNA of the CDR3 is TGCGCCAGCAGCTTGGTAGGCGGGGGGGATGGCAATGAGCAGTTCTTC. Its protein product is CASSLVGGGDGNEQFF. The chain links TRBV5-1 to TRBJ2-1; 9 nucleotides line up with TRBD2. The CDR3 has 16 residues. Losses at the gene ends were 0 bases for V and 6 bases for J; bases not matched to a gene: 7. Germline V gene lookup returns CDR1 SGHRS and CDR2 YFSETQ. Combining the CDR3 with reference TRBV5-1 and TRBJ2-1 gives the whole variable domain KAGVTQTPRYLIKTRGQQVTLSCSPISGHRSVSWYQQTPGQGLQFLFEYFSETQRNKGNFPGRFSGRQFSNSRSEMNVSTLELGDSALYLCASSLVGGGDGNEQFFGPGTRLTVL.

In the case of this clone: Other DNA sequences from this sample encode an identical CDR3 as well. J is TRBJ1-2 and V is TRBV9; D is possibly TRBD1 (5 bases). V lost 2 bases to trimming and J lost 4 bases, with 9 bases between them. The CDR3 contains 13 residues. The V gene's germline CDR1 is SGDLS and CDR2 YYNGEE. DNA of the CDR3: TGTGCCAGCAGCGTCGACAGTTTCTATGGCTACACCTTC. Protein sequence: CASSVDSFYGYTF.

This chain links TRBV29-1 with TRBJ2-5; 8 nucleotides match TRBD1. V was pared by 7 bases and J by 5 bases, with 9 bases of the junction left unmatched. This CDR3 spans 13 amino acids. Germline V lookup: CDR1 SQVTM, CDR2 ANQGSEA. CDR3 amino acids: CSGRTGWGETQYF. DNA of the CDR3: TGCAGCGGTAGGACAGGGTGGGGGGAGACCCAGTACTTC.

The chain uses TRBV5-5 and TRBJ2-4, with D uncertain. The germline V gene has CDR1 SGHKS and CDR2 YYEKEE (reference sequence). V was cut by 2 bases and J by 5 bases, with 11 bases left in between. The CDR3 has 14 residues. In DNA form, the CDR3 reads TGTGCCAGCAGCTTCGAGGCAGTGCAAAACATTCAGTACTTC. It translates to CASSFEAVQNIQYF.

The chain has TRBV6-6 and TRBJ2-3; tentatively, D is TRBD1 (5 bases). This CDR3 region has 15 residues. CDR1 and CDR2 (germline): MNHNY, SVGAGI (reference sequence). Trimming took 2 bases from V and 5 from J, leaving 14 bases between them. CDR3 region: CASSYGAANVDTQYF. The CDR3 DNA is TGTGCCAGCAGTTACGGGGCGGCTAATGTAGATACGCAGTATTTT.

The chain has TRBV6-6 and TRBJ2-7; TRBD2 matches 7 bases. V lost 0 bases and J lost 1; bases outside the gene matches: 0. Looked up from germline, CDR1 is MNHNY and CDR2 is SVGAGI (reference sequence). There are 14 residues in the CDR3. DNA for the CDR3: TGTGCCAGCAGTTACTCGCGGGGGTCCTACGAGCAGTACTTC. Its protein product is CASSYSRGSYEQYF.